The TCR beta chain under discussion was sequenced for a study of beta chain features in type 1 diabetes. Study-wide context: Cell yields, gender and age were similar in healthy donors and patients.

Germline assignment: CDR1 SEHNR and CDR2 FQNEAQ (reference sequence). There are 14 residues in the CDR3. J gave up 4 bases and V 5 bases, and 5 bases lay outside the gene matches. CD45RO/CCR7/CD25/CD127/CD95/CD27 sorting isolated CD4+ naive, central memory, regulatory and stem cell-like memory cells. Expressed TCRB transcripts were sequenced because the entire RNA isolate underwent reverse transcription. Deep immunoSEQ sequencing covered naive, central memory and regulatory T cell samples. Sequencing used immunoSEQ multiplex PCR; TCRdb keeps in-frame clones, though not all of them. The table shows around 240,000 clones, with 68% occurring only once.

The sequencing sample was made of naive CD4+ T cells from blood. The chain is built from TRBV7-9 and TRBJ1-2, with 9 bases lining up with TRBD1. The source is a man younger than 40 in good health. The DNA of the CDR3 is TGTGCCAGCAGCCGCCGGGACAGGGCCTATGGCTACACCTTC. As protein: CASSRRDRAYGYTF. Supplemented by reference TRBV7-9 and TRBJ1-2, the full variable domain reads DTGVSQNPRHKITKRGQNVTFRCDPISEHNRLYWYRQTLGQGPEFLTYFQNEAQLEKSRLLSDRFSAERPKGSFSTLEIQRTEQGDSAMYLCASSRRDRAYGYTFGSGTRLTVV.